Listed below are T cell receptor beta chains from one sample, sequenced in a study of technical replicates of blood from several donors. Libraries were prepared by immunoSEQ multiplex PCR; TCRdb keeps only in-frame clonotypes and omits some of them. The data show about 85,000 clones, approximately 94% seen once. Sequences were obtained from T cells isolated from PBMCs. These receptors came from a human donor in good health. The CDR3 runs from the conserved cysteine through the conserved F or W. A D gene is named only where the DNA matches it firmly. The size field is filled for only some rows; it gives once, few, many or a size class.

v_gene,j_gene,d_gene,abundance,CDR3aa,CDR3nt
TRBV6-5,TRBJ1-1,.,.,CASSYSAGENTEAFF,TGTGCCAGCAGTTACTCGGCCGGGGAGAACACTGAAGCTTTCTTT
TRBV18,TRBJ2-5,TRBD1,.,CASSPQTGLQETQYF,TGTGCCAGCTCACCACAGACAGGGCTCCAAGAGACCCAGTACTTC
TRBV11-2,TRBJ2-5,.,.,CASSLESALWETQYF,TGTGCCAGCAGCTTAGAATCTGCGCTTTGGGAGACCCAGTACTTC
TRBV2,TRBJ2-5,TRBD2,.,CASRGGLAGAETQYF,TGTGCCAGCAGGGGGGGGTTAGCGGGAGCTGAGACCCAGTACTTC
TRBV20-1,TRBJ2-1,TRBD2,.,CSWGSGRPKFF,TGCAGCTGGGGTAGCGGGAGGCCCAAGTTCTTC
TRBV27,TRBJ1-2,.,.,CASSLGGDGYTF,TGTGCCAGCAGTTTGGGGGGTGATGGCTACACCTTC
TRBV9,TRBJ2-6,.,.,CASSVSKQAHRSGANVLTF,TGTGCCAGCAGCGTCTCGAAACAGGCCCATCGATCTGGGGCCAACGTCCTGACTTTC
TRBV5-1,TRBJ1-4,TRBD1,.,CASSFGTGLNEKLFF,TGCGCCAGCAGCTTTGGGACAGGGCTAAATGAAAAACTGTTTTTT
TRBV27,TRBJ2-1,TRBD2,.,CASRVLGLAGNNEQFF,TGTGCCAGCCGAGTCCTCGGACTAGCGGGAAACAATGAGCAGTTCTTC
TRBV5-6,TRBJ2-2,.,.,CASSLGGFTGELFF,TGTGCCAGCAGCTTGGGCGGGTTCACCGGGGAGCTGTTTTTT
TRBV6-6,TRBJ2-6,.,.,CASSPMANVLTF,TGTGCCAGCAGTCCCATGGCCAACGTCCTGACTTTC
TRBV14,TRBJ2-3,.,.,CASSQAGADTQYF,TGTGCCAGCAGCCAAGCAGGCGCGGATACGCAGTATTTT
TRBV10-3,TRBJ1-1,.,.,CAISLGEDTEAFF,TGTGCCATCAGTTTAGGTGAGGACACTGAAGCTTTCTTT
TRBV18,TRBJ2-3,TRBD1,.,CASSGQGSSDTQYF,TGTGCCAGCTCCGGACAGGGGAGCTCAGATACGCAGTATTTT
TRBV6-4,TRBJ1-5,.,.,CASSLEGDQPQHF,TGTGCCAGCAGTTTAGAAGGGGATCAGCCCCAGCATTTT
TRBV18,TRBJ1-5,TRBD1,.,CASSPRTGGVNQPQHF,TGTGCCAGCTCACCTCGGACAGGGGGTGTCAATCAGCCCCAGCATTTT
TRBV11-3,TRBJ2-1,TRBD2,.,CASSLLLAGGLDSYNEQFF,TGTGCCAGCAGCTTACTACTAGCGGGAGGGCTTGACTCCTACAATGAGCAGTTCTTC
TRBV14,TRBJ1-1,.,.,CASSQGEGTEAFF,TGTGCCAGCAGCCAAGGGGAGGGGACTGAAGCTTTCTTT
TRBV10-1,TRBJ1-5,TRBD1,.,CASSEPSGQGYQPQHF,TGCGCCAGCAGTGAACCCTCCGGACAGGGTTATCAGCCCCAGCATTTT
TRBV9,TRBJ1-2,.,.,CASSVGAPYGYTF,TGTGCCAGCAGCGTAGGGGCACCCTATGGCTACACCTTC
TRBV6-5,TRBJ2-7,.,.,CASSSWARGSYEQYF,TGTGCCAGCAGTAGTTGGGCTAGGGGGTCCTACGAGCAGTACTTC
TRBV5-4,TRBJ2-7,.,.,CASSLETSYEQYF,TGTGCCAGCAGCTTGGAAACAAGCTACGAGCAGTACTTC
TRBV28,TRBJ1-1,TRBD1,.,CASLRTGGRPKAFF,TGTGCCAGCCTTCGGACAGGGGGACGCCCTAAAGCTTTCTTT
TRBV9,TRBJ2-2,.,.,CASSAGTSTGELFF,TGTGCCAGCAGCGCCGGGACTTCTACCGGGGAGCTGTTTTTT
TRBV7-3,TRBJ2-1,TRBD2,.,CASSPSPAGVNEQFF,TGTGCCAGCAGCCCAAGTCCAGCGGGAGTCAATGAGCAGTTCTTC
TRBV4-1,TRBJ2-3,TRBD1,.,CASSQEDHGTDINTDTQYF,TGCGCCAGCAGCCAAGAGGATCATGGGACAGATATTAACACAGATACGCAGTATTTT
TRBV6-1,TRBJ1-5,.,.,CASSVPGRSSQPQHF,TGTGCCAGCAGTGTACCAGGGCGGTCGAGCCAGCCCCAGCATTTT
TRBV10-1,TRBJ2-1,TRBD2,.,CASSESGREWQFF,TGCGCCAGCAGTGAGAGCGGGAGAGAGTGGCAGTTCTTC
TRBV6-1,TRBJ1-1,.,few,CAISLRTEAFF,TGTGCTATTTCGCTGCGCACTGAAGCTTTCTTT
TRBV14,TRBJ2-7,TRBD2,.,CASSHTSGSYEQYF,TGTGCCAGCAGCCATACTAGCGGGAGCTACGAGCAGTACTTC
TRBV6-5,TRBJ2-2,TRBD1,.,CASRRDRSTGELFF,TGTGCCAGCAGGCGGGACAGGAGCACCGGGGAGCTGTTTTTT
TRBV2,TRBJ2-7,.,.,CASLHSGYEQYF,TGTGCCAGCTTGCATTCGGGTTACGAGCAGTACTTC
TRBV28,TRBJ2-5,.,.,CATWGVQETQYF,TGTGCCACATGGGGGGTCCAAGAGACCCAGTACTTC
TRBV5-4,TRBJ2-7,TRBD2,once,CASSGGLVLYEQYF,TGTGCCAGCAGCGGCGGACTAGTTCTCTACGAGCAGTACTTC
TRBV4-2,TRBJ2-2,TRBD1,.,CASSQLLQGADTGELFF,TGTGCCAGCAGCCAACTTTTACAGGGGGCGGACACCGGGGAGCTGTTTTTT
TRBV30,TRBJ1-2,TRBD1,.,CAWSQGQDRFLYGYTF,TGTGCCTGGAGTCAGGGACAGGATCGTTTCCTCTATGGCTACACCTTC
TRBV5-5,TRBJ2-7,.,.,CASSFSRDSYEQYF,TGTGCCAGCAGCTTTTCCCGGGACTCCTACGAGCAGTACTTC
TRBV5-4,TRBJ2-7,TRBD2,.,CASSLVTGLAGYEQYF,TGTGCCAGCAGCTTGGTGACGGGACTAGCGGGTTACGAGCAGTACTTC
TRBV5-1,TRBJ2-3,.,.,CASELDGESTDTQYF,TGCGCCAGCGAGCTTGATGGGGAGAGCACAGATACGCAGTATTTT
TRBV21-1,TRBJ1-5,.,.,CASSPPGHVDQPQHF,TGTGCCAGCAGCCCCCCTGGACATGTTGATCAGCCCCAGCATTTT
TRBV4-1,TRBJ2-2,TRBD2,.,CASSQDRGLVFTGELFF,TGCGCCAGCAGCCAAGACCGGGGACTAGTTTTCACCGGGGAGCTGTTTTTT
TRBV6-4,TRBJ1-3,.,.,CASSEHGGDTIYF,TGTGCCAGCAGTGAACACGGTGGAGACACCATATATTTT
TRBV11-2,TRBJ2-7,.,.,CASSLGLNYEQYF,TGTGCCAGCAGCCTTGGACTTAACTACGAGCAGTACTTC
TRBV5-5,TRBJ2-2,.,.,CASSTGQMQYRTGELFF,TGTGCCAGCAGTACTGGACAAATGCAGTATCGCACCGGGGAGCTGTTTTTT
TRBV2,TRBJ1-2,.,.,CASSEDVGSYGYTF,TGTGCCAGCAGTGAAGACGTGGGGAGCTATGGCTACACCTTC
TRBV5-1,TRBJ1-2,.,.,CASSFETGNYTF,TGCGCCAGCAGCTTTGAAACAGGGAACTACACCTTC
TRBV10-1,TRBJ2-7,.,.,CASSGDTYEQYF,TGCGCCAGCAGTGGGGACACCTACGAGCAGTACTTC
TRBV13,TRBJ2-7,.,.,CASSLVGGSGLYEQYF,TGTGCCAGCAGCTTAGTGGGGGGTAGCGGCCTCTACGAGCAGTACTTC
TRBV11-2,TRBJ2-1,.,.,CASSSKTRFNEQFF,TGTGCCAGCAGCTCGAAGACTAGGTTCAATGAGCAGTTCTTC
TRBV30,TRBJ2-6,.,once,CAWGHPWRGANVLTF,TGTGCCTGGGGACACCCCTGGAGGGGAGCCAACGTCCTGACTTTC
TRBV6-1,TRBJ1-1,.,.,CATKGGYTEAFF,TGTGCCACCAAAGGCGGGTACACTGAAGCTTTCTTT
TRBV7-9,TRBJ2-1,TRBD2,.,CASSLGGREIHNEQFF,TGTGCCAGCAGCTTGGGAGGGCGGGAGATCCACAATGAGCAGTTCTTC
TRBV5-8,TRBJ1-2,TRBD1,.,CASSIGQGNYGYTF,TGTGCCAGCAGCATAGGACAGGGCAACTATGGCTACACCTTC
TRBV5-4,TRBJ1-3,.,.,CASSLEPYLSGNTIYF,TGTGCCAGCAGCTTAGAGCCCTACCTCTCTGGAAACACCATATATTTT
TRBV6-5,TRBJ1-4,.,.,CATARTASNEKLFF,TGTGCCACCGCCCGTACAGCTTCTAATGAAAAACTGTTTTTT
TRBV5-6,TRBJ1-4,.,.,CASSTPPGAENEKLFF,TGTGCCAGCAGCACCCCCCCTGGGGCAGAGAATGAAAAACTGTTTTTT
TRBV19,TRBJ2-7,.,.,CASSYSEGISEQYF,TGTGCCAGTAGTTACTCCGAGGGAATTAGCGAGCAGTACTTC